This T cell receptor (beta chain) is drawn from a study of identical twins. Overall study findings and caveats: Models underestimated TCR alpha sharing (out-of-frame) in monozygotic twins.

This clonotype was observed at least ten times. Its matching antigen is unknown. The V end was cut by 6 bases, the J end by 6 bases, with 15 bases between. Germline values: CDR1 SNHLY, CDR2 FYNNEI. This CDR3 has 13 amino acids. TCRdb recomputed calls from the 5' RACE reads with MiXCR, one row per CDR3 protein. The sample has 350,000 or so distinct CDR3 sequences; approximately 8.7% are singletons. The chain has TRBV2 and TRBJ2-7; D gene unclear. The sequence was collected from a woman aged 45-65 years in good health. The specimen sequenced was naive T cells sorted from blood. This CDR3 reads CASRDEMSLEQYF. The CDR3 DNA follows: TGTGCCAGCAGGGACGAGATGAGTCTCGAGCAGTACTTC.